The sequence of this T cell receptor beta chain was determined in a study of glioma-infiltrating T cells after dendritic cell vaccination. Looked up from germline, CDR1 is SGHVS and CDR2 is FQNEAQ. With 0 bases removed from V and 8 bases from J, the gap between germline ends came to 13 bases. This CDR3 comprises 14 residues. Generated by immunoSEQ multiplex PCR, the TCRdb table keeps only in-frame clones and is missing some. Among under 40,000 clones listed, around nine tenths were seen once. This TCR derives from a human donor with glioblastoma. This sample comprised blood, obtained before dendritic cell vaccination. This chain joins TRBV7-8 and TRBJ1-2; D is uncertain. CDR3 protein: CASSLAEALSGYTF. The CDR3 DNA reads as TGTGCCAGCAGCTTAGCCGAAGCTCTTTCAGGCTACACCTTC.